These 32 T cell receptor beta chains share one sample of origin, sequenced in a study of T-cell memory formation after mild COVID-19 (dated by TCRdb to 2020 to 2023). The method was 5' RACE. For sequencing, an Illumina NovaSeq 6000 was employed. TCRdb passed the public sequencing reads through fastp at Q25 and MiXCR, retaining productive beta sequences. CDR3 protein duplicates are merged, each entry listing the most common genes and DNA. Counted in this sample were some 320,000 distinct CDR3 sequences; around 15% of them appeared once. The ten top clones hold around 23% of the sample. The sample taken for sequencing was PBMCs or a T cell subset sorted from them (not recorded which). Receptors originate from a man younger than 35 who had mild COVID-19 (a few samples of this study predate the infection). The sample titles of this study are shuffled in the database, so cell type and time point are left out; the donor was told from shared clones.

This clonotype was picked up one time. V and J are TRBV4-3 and TRBJ1-3; TRBD1 is a possible D gene (6 bases). Germline values: CDR1 LGHNA, CDR2 YSLEER. V was cut by 0 bases and J by 3 bases, with 15 bases left in between. The CDR3 extends over 17 amino acids. The CDR3 spells CASSQEFQGLGGNTIYF. CDR3 nucleotides: TGCGCCAGCAGCCAAGAGTTCCAGGGGCTAGGTGGAAACACCATATATTTT.

This sequence joins TRBV12-3 or TRBV12-4 and TRBJ1-5, with no clear D. This CDR3 has 14 amino acids. Trimming removed 6 bases from V and 0 bases from J, with 9 bases in between. CDR3 nucleotides: TGTGCCAGCAGCCCCGGACCTAGCAATCAGCCCCAGCATTTT. Translation: CASSPGPSNQPQHF.

The chain couples TRBV5-1 to TRBJ1-6; 10 bases are shared with TRBD1. The CDR3 has 13 amino acids. V was clipped by 9 bases and J by 8 bases; unmatched bases: 5. CDR1 SGHRS and CDR2 YFSETQ come from the germline V gene. CDR3 bases: TGCGCCACGCGACAGGGGGCTGATTCACCCCTCCACTTT. It is translated as CATRQGADSPLHF.

This clonotype was seen only a few times. This sequence joins TRBV7-9 and TRBJ2-5; 9 nucleotides agree with TRBD2. The CDR3 has 16 residues. With 3 bases clipped from V and 2 bases from J, the junction kept 7 bases outside the gene matches. The germline V gene has CDR1 SEHNR and CDR2 FQNEAQ (reference sequence). CDR3 nucleotide sequence: TGTGCCAGCAGCTTGGTGCCTAGCGGGAAACAAGAGACCCAGTACTTC. Its translation is CASSLVPSGKQETQYF. The full variable domain, with the rest looked up from reference TRBV7-9 and TRBJ2-5, is DTGVSQNPRHKITKRGQNVTFRCDPISEHNRLYWYRQTLGQGPEFLTYFQNEAQLEKSRLLSDRFSAERPKGSFSTLEIQRTEQGDSAMYLCASSLVPSGKQETQYFGPGTRLLVL.

This clonotype came up a few times. The rearrangement joins TRBV12-3 or TRBV12-4 to TRBJ1-2; 10 bases align to TRBD1. J was trimmed by 6 bases and V by 7 bases; bases with no gene match: 14. This CDR3 comprises 16 residues. CDR3 sequence: CASTLGQGGGSNGYTF. In DNA, the CDR3 is TGTGCCAGCACCCTTGGACAGGGGGGCGGTTCAAATGGCTACACCTTC.

This clonotype showed up many times. This chain joins TRBV20-1 and TRBJ1-1, with TRBD1 identical over 9 bases. The CDR3 length is 14 residues. Germline-derived CDR1 and CDR2 are DFQATT and SNEGSKA (reference sequence). V lost 4 bases to trimming and J lost 4 bases; unmatched junction nucleotides: 7. The CDR3 protein is CSATPGQGGTEAFF. In nucleotides, the CDR3 is TGCAGTGCTACCCCGGGACAGGGAGGCACTGAAGCTTTCTTT.

A few counts support this clonotype. V gene TRBV7-9 combines with J gene TRBJ1-1; 8 positions match TRBD1. The length of the CDR3 is 16 residues. CDR1 and CDR2 (germline): SEHNR, FQNEAQ (reference sequence). The junction had 8 bases not matched to a gene; V was cut back by 4 bases and J by 1 base. CDR3 protein: CASSYRGQVGNTEAFF. CDR3 DNA sequence: TGTGCCAGCAGCTACCGGGGACAGGTTGGGAACACTGAAGCTTTCTTT.

The chain uses TRBV6-6 and TRBJ2-3, with 10 bases identical to TRBD2. Trimming took 7 bases from V and 2 from J; bases not matched to a gene: 9. This CDR3 is built from 16 residues. The germline V gene has CDR1 MNHNY and CDR2 SVGAGI (reference sequence). CDR3 residues: CASTPGTSALTDTQYF. The CDR3 DNA is TGTGCCAGCACCCCCGGGACTAGCGCCCTCACAGATACGCAGTATTTT.

This clonotype has just a few counts. Written as DNA, the CDR3 is TGTGCCAGTAGTATAGTTAGCGGGGAGCTGTTTTTT. It codes for CASSIVSGELFF. This chain joins TRBV19 and TRBJ2-2, with D uncertain. Trimming cost V 1 base and J 7 bases, with 4 bases left between them. Germline loops: CDR1 LNHDA, CDR2 SQIVND (reference sequence). This CDR3 contains 12 residues.

V usage is TRBV14 and J usage is TRBJ2-1, with 7 bases that match TRBD1. J lost 15 bases, V lost 0 bases, and 8 bases had no gene match. The V gene's germline CDR1 is SGHDN and CDR2 FVKESK. The CDR3 loop spans 13 amino acids. The CDR3: CASSQDIKGAMFF. CDR3 coding DNA: TGTGCCAGCAGCCAAGACATAAAGGGGGCCATGTTCTTC.

This clonotype was detected only a few times. The chain uses TRBV19 and TRBJ2-1, with D perhaps TRBD1 (6 bases). The CDR3 extends over 14 amino acids. V lost 7 bases to trimming and J lost 9 bases, with 19 bases between them. The germline CDR1 and CDR2 sequences are LNHDA and SQIVND (reference sequence). For the CDR3, the DNA is TGTGCCAGTACCATGGGGACACGGACGGGTGAGCAGTTCTTC. This translates into CASTMGTRTGEQFF.

The rearrangement joins TRBV3-1 to TRBJ1-6; D is uncertain. CDR3 length: 12 residues. Trimming left V 7 bases short and J 9 bases short, with 10 bases between. The germline V gene has CDR1 LGHDT and CDR2 YNNKEL (reference sequence). CDR3 nucleotide sequence: TGTGCCAGCACGGCCGGACGTTCACCCCTCCACTTT. It encodes CASTAGRSPLHF.

This clonotype has more than one count but fewer than ten. The chain joins TRBV7-6 to TRBJ2-7, with no clear D. Germline CDR1 and CDR2: SGHVS and FNYEAQ. There are 12 residues in the CDR3. V was cut by 4 bases and J by 7 bases, with 11 bases left in between. CDR3 sequence (DNA): TGTGCCAGCAGCTCTATGCGAGGAGAGCAGTACTTC. Translated: CASSSMRGEQYF.

The chain joins TRBV27 to TRBJ2-7; TRBD1 matches at 8 bases. Germline assignment: CDR1 MNHEY and CDR2 SMNVEV (reference sequence). The CDR3 consists of 17 residues. Unmatched junction bases numbered 17, after V lost 5 bases and J lost 5 bases. The CDR3 sequence is CASSRPIPGQGQNEQYV. The CDR3 nucleotides are TGTGCCAGCAGTAGACCGATTCCCGGACAGGGCCAGAACGAGCAGTACGTC.

This clonotype appeared a few times. The chain combines TRBV29-1 with TRBJ1-2; 7 positions match TRBD1. Per germline, CDR1 SQVTM and CDR2 ANQGSEA. The CDR3 runs 15 residues. Trimming cost V 5 bases and J 6 bases; bases outside gene matches: 15. CDR3 protein: CSVSGTRTGDDGYTF. Written as DNA, the CDR3 is TGCAGCGTTTCCGGAACTCGTACAGGGGACGATGGCTACACCTTC.

This clonotype was detected only a few times. V gene TRBV4-1 combines with J gene TRBJ2-1; 9 bases are shared with TRBD1. The germline V gene encodes CDR1 MGHRA and CDR2 YSYEKL. V lost 2 bases, J lost 5 bases, and 1 base stayed unmatched. The CDR3 has 14 amino acids. This chain's CDR3 is CASSQRQGDNEQFF. The DNA for the CDR3 is TGCGCCAGCAGCCAACGACAGGGGGACAATGAGCAGTTCTTC.

This chain links TRBV2 with TRBJ2-5; D perhaps matches TRBD1 (6 bases). The germline gives CDR1 SNHLY, CDR2 FYNNEI. The CDR3 loop spans 14 amino acids. Trimming shortened V by 1 base and J by 4 bases, and 10 bases separated the two germline ends. In nucleotides, the CDR3 is TGTGCCAGCAGTGAAGTAGTGGGGGCAGAGACCCAGTACTTC. Translated: CASSEVVGAETQYF.

This clonotype was counted between two and nine times. The chain has TRBV7-3 and TRBJ2-3; D is unclear. CDR3 length: 15 residues. The V end was cut by 2 bases, the J end by 3 bases, with 12 bases between. CDR1 and CDR2 from the germline V gene are SGHTA and FQGTGA. The CDR3 DNA is TGTGCCAGCAGCTTAGGCACCCCCATGACAGATACGCAGTATTTT. This sequence encodes CASSLGTPMTDTQYF.

The chain couples TRBV5-6 to TRBJ1-2; possibly TRBD1 for D (5 bases). The germline gives CDR1 SGHDT, CDR2 YYEEEE. V was cut by 4 bases and J by 3 bases, with 7 bases left in between. This CDR3 has 12 amino acids. The CDR3 loop reads CASSGADYGYTF. The DNA of the CDR3 is TGTGCCAGCAGCGGGGCCGACTATGGCTACACCTTC.

This clonotype was found a few times. The chain is built from TRBV27 and TRBJ1-1; the D is unclear. The CDR3 runs to 17 residues. Germline values: CDR1 MNHEY, CDR2 SMNVEV (reference sequence). Trimming removed 9 bases from V and 1 base from J, with 24 bases in between. CDR3 loop: CARSPRPLRTANTEAFF. CDR3 DNA: TGTGCCAGAAGTCCCCGACCCCTCAGGACGGCGAACACTGAAGCTTTCTTT.

The chain joins TRBV24-1 to TRBJ1-2; 7 nucleotides agree with TRBD1. Germline values: CDR1 KGHDR, CDR2 SFDVKD. The CDR3 length is 12 residues. V dropped 7 bases and J dropped 6; count of bases not matched to a gene: 4. In DNA form, the CDR3 reads TGTGCCACCAGCCACAGGGGAGATGGCTACACCTTC. This gives the protein CATSHRGDGYTF.

This clonotype was seen a few times. The rearrangement uses TRBV4-3 and TRBJ1-2, with unresolved D. V lost 0 bases to trimming and J lost 4 bases, with 15 bases between them. Germline V lookup: CDR1 LGHNA, CDR2 YSLEER. The CDR3 runs 16 residues. CDR3 amino acids: CASSQDLLTAVYGYTF. In DNA, the CDR3 is TGCGCCAGCAGCCAAGATCTCCTAACAGCCGTCTATGGCTACACCTTC.

The genes are TRBV5-1 and TRBJ1-2; no definite D call. The CDR3 sequence is 13 residues long. CDR1 is SGHRS, CDR2 YFSETQ, per germline. The ends were cut back, 4 bases at V and 7 bases at J, with 14 bases in the middle. This chain's CDR3 is CASSLKPVGGYTF. The DNA for the CDR3 is TGCGCCAGCAGCCTTAAGCCCGTGGGTGGCTACACCTTC.

This clonotype was seen more than once but under ten times. The chain joins TRBV5-1 to TRBJ2-4, with TRBD2 matching over 11 bases. Unmatched junction bases numbered 5, after V lost 0 bases and J lost 0 bases. CDR3 length: 18 residues. Germline-derived CDR1 and CDR2 are SGHRS and YFSETQ. The CDR3 DNA reads TGCGCCAGCAGCTTGGGATGGACTAGCGGGTTAGCCAAAAACATTCAGTACTTC. Translating it yields CASSLGWTSGLAKNIQYF.

This clonotype was detected ten times or more. The V call is TRBV3-1, the J call TRBJ2-5; 11 bases are shared with TRBD2. Germline lookup yields CDR1 LGHDT and CDR2 YNNKEL (reference sequence). This CDR3 region has 15 residues. With V trimmed by 5 bases and J by 7 bases, 9 bases remained unmatched. CDR3 coding DNA: TGTGCCAGCAGCGAGACTAGCGGGGTTATCGGGACCCAGTACTTC. Amino acid sequence: CASSETSGVIGTQYF.

The genes are TRBV6-5 and TRBJ2-7; D call uncertain. V was shortened by 8 bases and J by 3 bases, with 29 bases between the two germline ends. The germline V gene encodes CDR1 MNHEY and CDR2 SVGAGI. This CDR3 comprises 18 residues. The CDR3 DNA reads TGTGCCAGCGACCGCCACACGAATCACCTGGAACAAGGCTACGAGCAGTACTTC. Translated: CASDRHTNHLEQGYEQYF.

The chain employs TRBV20-1 and TRBJ2-5; TRBD2 matches 8 bases. CDR3 length: 14 amino acids. Germline CDR1 DFQATT, CDR2 SNEGSKA (reference sequence). After removal of 5 bases from V and 4 bases from J, the junction contained 9 bases not matched to a gene. The DNA of the CDR3 is TGCAGTGCTGGAACAAGCGGGGGAGGAGAGACCCAGTACTTC. Residues: CSAGTSGGGETQYF.

J is TRBJ2-5 and V is TRBV7-3, with D maybe TRBD2 (6 bases). CDR3 length: 16 amino acids. CDR1 is SGHTA, CDR2 FQGTGA, per germline. With 5 bases removed from V and 2 bases from J, the gap between germline ends came to 18 bases. The CDR3, as DNA: TGTGCCAGCAGCCAGGGCCTAGCGAGGGGTCAAGAGACCCAGTACTTC. This translates into CASSQGLARGQETQYF. The variable domain in full, completed from reference TRBV7-3 and TRBJ2-5, reads GAGVSQTPSNKVTEKGKYVELRCDPISGHTALYWYRQSLGQGPEFLIYFQGTGAADDSGLPNDRFFAVRPEGSVSTLKIQRTERGDSAVYLCASSQGLARGQETQYFGPGTRLLVL.

This clonotype was detected only a few times. The chain employs TRBV12-3 or TRBV12-4 and TRBJ2-6; 10 nucleotides agree with TRBD1. The ends lost 5 bases at V and 0 bases at J; junction bases unmatched: 10. The CDR3 has 19 amino acids. The CDR3 bases are TGTGCCAGCAGTCTGGACAGGGGGGGGATCTTCTCTGGGGCCAACGTCCTGACTTTC. Translation: CASSLDRGGIFSGANVLTF.

The chain is built from TRBV10-2 and TRBJ1-1; D unresolved. Germline values: CDR1 WSHSY, CDR2 SAAADI. The CDR3 has 14 amino acids. The V and J ends lost 1 base and 0 bases respectively, with 6 bases between them. The CDR3, as DNA: TGCGCCAGCAGTGAGTTAGGAATGAACACTGAAGCTTTCTTT. Translated, it gives CASSELGMNTEAFF.

This clonotype was detected many times. This chain uses TRBV7-9 with TRBJ2-5, with 7 bases that match TRBD1. The J segment lost 4 bases and the V segment lost 5 bases, leaving 10 bases of the junction unmatched. The CDR3 is 15 residues long. CDR1 and CDR2 (germline): SEHNR, FQNEAQ (reference sequence). CDR3 DNA: TGTGCCAGCAGCCCACGCAACAGGGGTGGAGAGACCCAGTACTTC. This encodes CASSPRNRGGETQYF. Based on the CDR3 plus reference TRBV7-9 and TRBJ2-5, the full variable domain is DTGVSQNPRHKITKRGQNVTFRCDPISEHNRLYWYRQTLGQGPEFLTYFQNEAQLEKSRLLSDRFSAERPKGSFSTLEIQRTEQGDSAMYLCASSPRNRGGETQYFGPGTRLLVL.

This clonotype showed up just a few times. This CDR3 reads CASSQRGLAGATGANVLTF. The CDR3 DNA sequence: TGCGCCAGCAGCCAACGCGGACTAGCGGGGGCCACCGGGGCCAACGTCCTGACTTTC. The chain recombines TRBV4-1 with TRBJ2-6; 13 bases are a match to TRBD2. Germline V gene sequence: CDR1 MGHRA, CDR2 YSYEKL. The V segment lost 2 bases and the J segment 4 bases; nucleotides outside the gene matches: 8. This CDR3 is built from 19 residues.